This entry lists 5 T cell receptor beta chains sequenced from one sample in a study of blood T cell repertoires in COVID-19. The method was immunoSEQ multiplex PCR; TCRdb's version includes in-frame clones alone and lacks a portion of them. The sample contains roughly 330,000 clones, 80% to 90% of which appear only once. Sample: peripheral blood. The source of these receptors is a woman between 45 and 65 years old with acute or convalescent COVID-19.

The chain employs TRBV4-2 and TRBJ2-7; TRBD2 aligns across 9 bases. V lost 0 bases and J lost 1; bases outside the gene matches: 10. The CDR3 covers 18 residues. Per the germline V gene, CDR1 is LGHNA and CDR2 is YNFKEQ. CDR3 amino acids: CASSQDLQAGGISYEQYF. The CDR3 coding sequence is TGTGCCAGCAGCCAAGATCTGCAGGCGGGAGGGATTTCCTACGAGCAGTACTTC.

In its sample, this clone was seen a few times. The V and J genes are TRBV7-9 and TRBJ2-3; 7 bases match TRBD2. The length of the CDR3 is 16 residues. V lost 5 bases to trimming and J lost 4 bases; unmatched junction nucleotides: 12. Germline V gene data show CDR1 as SEHNR and CDR2 as FQNEAQ (reference sequence). The CDR3 region has the DNA TGTGCCAGCAGCCCCCGCTCGGGGGGTGGTGCAGATACGCAGTATTTT. It translates to CASSPRSGGGADTQYF. Based on the CDR3 plus reference TRBV7-9 and TRBJ2-3, the full variable domain is DTGVSQNPRHKITKRGQNVTFRCDPISEHNRLYWYRQTLGQGPEFLTYFQNEAQLEKSRLLSDRFSAERPKGSFSTLEIQRTEQGDSAMYLCASSPRSGGGADTQYFGPGTRLTVL.

There are a few counts of this clone. This sequence joins TRBV10-3 and TRBJ1-6; D gene unclear. CDR3 size: 14 residues. Trimming shortened V by 3 bases and J by 2 bases, and 5 bases separated the two germline ends. Germline CDR1 ENHRY, CDR2 SYGVKD. CDR3 loop: CAISDPAYNSPLHF. CDR3 sequence (DNA): TGTGCCATCAGTGACCCTGCCTATAATTCACCCCTCCACTTT.

DNA of the CDR3: TGTGCCAGCAGCTTAGATCAGGTAGACACTGAAGCTTTCTTT. Its protein product is CASSLDQVDTEAFF. The rearrangement links TRBV11-2 to TRBJ1-1; no firm D call. Deletions cut 0 bases from V and 3 bases from J, with 8 bases between. Per germline, CDR1 SGHAT and CDR2 FQNNGV. The CDR3 sequence is 14 residues long.

The chain recombines TRBV19 with TRBJ2-2, with TRBD2 matching 10 bases. Germline V CDR1 and CDR2: LNHDA, SQIVND (reference sequence). The CDR3 is 16 residues long. V was pared by 9 bases and J by 0 bases, with 7 bases of the junction left unmatched. The CDR3 sequence: CASRLLAGSNTGELFF. CDR3 nucleotide sequence: TGTGCCAGCAGGCTACTAGCGGGGTCGAACACCGGGGAGCTGTTTTTT.